The 31 T cell receptor beta chains below were found in one sample sequenced in a study of CD8+ T cells in alopecia areata. Sequencing templates came from extracted RNA that was reverse transcribed into cDNA. Only in-frame clones appear in the TCRdb table, and some are missing; sequencing was by immunoSEQ multiplex PCR. The table records some 95,000 clones, about 45% of them present only once. Sequencing used CD4+ T cells sorted from blood. The receptor source for this set is a human donor with alopecia areata.

Of note for this clone: Other DNA sequences of this sample code for an identical CDR3. This chain joins TRBV30 and TRBJ1-5, with 8 positions matching TRBD1. The ends lost 0 bases at V and 5 bases at J; junction bases unmatched: 0. CDR1 and CDR2 (germline): GTSNPN, SVGIG (reference sequence). The CDR3 spans 13 residues. The CDR3 sequence is CAWSVQGDQPQHF. The DNA of the CDR3 is TGTGCCTGGAGTGTACAGGGGGATCAGCCCCAGCATTTT.

This sequence joins TRBV29-1 and TRBJ1-5; D ambiguous. The CDR3 covers 13 residues. Germline CDR1 and CDR2: SQVTM and ANQGSEA. Between the trimmed V and J ends, which lost 6 bases and 5 bases, there was a span of 14 bases. CDR3 amino acids: CSVGNKGDQPQHF. The CDR3 region has the DNA TGCAGCGTGGGCAACAAGGGAGATCAGCCCCAGCATTTT.

V is TRBV14 and J is TRBJ2-7, with no clear D. V dropped 0 bases and J dropped 9 bases, with 12 bases sitting between them. The CDR3 has 13 residues. Looked up from germline, CDR1 is SGHDN and CDR2 is FVKESK. The CDR3 is CASSQDIRGPQYF. The CDR3, as DNA: TGTGCCAGCAGCCAAGATATACGTGGTCCGCAGTACTTC.

The rearrangement links TRBV5-1 to TRBJ2-2; a weak D match, TRBD1 (5 bases). V lost 0 bases, J lost 1 base, and 10 bases lay in between. The CDR3 is made up of 16 amino acids. CDR1 SGHRS and CDR2 YFSETQ come from the germline V gene. Written as DNA, the CDR3 is TGCGCCAGCAGCTTGGAGTTGCAGGGGAACACCGGGGAGCTGTTTTTT. This translates into CASSLELQGNTGELFF.

This rearrangement joins TRBV29-1 to TRBJ2-1; 8 bases align to TRBD2. The trim removed 6 bases at V and 7 bases at J, leaving 11 bases unmatched. This CDR3 has 14 amino acids. Germline CDR1 SQVTM, CDR2 ANQGSEA. DNA for the CDR3: TGCAGCGTAGAACCCCGGGGGGGCCTAAATGAGCAGTTCTTC. Amino acids: CSVEPRGGLNEQFF.

Points on this clone: Distinct nucleotide sequences in the sample also encode this CDR3. The J gene is TRBJ1-2, the V gene TRBV29-1; 8 nucleotides align to TRBD1. This CDR3 is 10 amino acids long. V lost 4 bases and J lost 8; bases outside the gene matches: 0. The germline CDR1 and CDR2 sequences are SQVTM and ANQGSEA. The CDR3 reads CSVGTGGYTF. In DNA, the CDR3 is TGCAGCGTTGGGACAGGGGGCTACACCTTC.

In its sample, this clone was seen once. This sequence joins TRBV30 and TRBJ1-1; weak D call: TRBD1 (5 bases). Germline CDR1 is GTSNPN and CDR2 is SVGIG (reference sequence). The CDR3 runs 17 residues. V was shortened by 3 bases and J by 3 bases, with 23 bases between the two germline ends. The CDR3 loop reads CAWRPPGSATRDTEAFF. CDR3 in DNA: TGTGCCTGGAGACCCCCGGGCTCCGCAACCAGGGACACTGAAGCTTTCTTT.

Only one count was recorded for this clone. The rearrangement uses TRBV5-1 and TRBJ2-5; D gene ambiguous. The CDR3 extends over 16 amino acids. Per the germline V gene, CDR1 is SGHRS and CDR2 is YFSETQ. The germline V and J ends were trimmed by 0 bases and 0 bases, with 12 bases remaining between them. CDR3 sequence: CASSLGDSEYQETQYF. For the CDR3, the DNA is TGCGCCAGCAGCTTGGGAGACTCGGAGTACCAAGAGACCCAGTACTTC. The full variable domain, rest sourced from reference TRBV5-1 and TRBJ2-5, is KAGVTQTPRYLIKTRGQQVTLSCSPISGHRSVSWYQQTPGQGLQFLFEYFSETQRNKGNFPGRFSGRQFSNSRSEMNVSTLELGDSALYLCASSLGDSEYQETQYFGPGTRLLVL.

A few counts support this clone. The V gene is TRBV29-1, the J gene TRBJ2-2, with 8 nucleotides matching TRBD2. In germline, CDR1 is SQVTM, CDR2 ANQGSEA. The CDR3 is made up of 14 amino acids. After removal of 4 bases from V and 3 bases from J, the junction contained 4 bases not matched to a gene. CDR3 sequence: CSVGRGGDTGELFF. The CDR3 region has the DNA TGCAGCGTTGGCCGGGGGGGAGACACCGGGGAGCTGTTTTTT.

In DNA form, the CDR3 reads TGCAGCGTGGTGACAGGGCCAGGGCAGCCCCAGCATTTT. This encodes CSVVTGPGQPQHF. This chain joins TRBV29-1 and TRBJ1-5; 7 bases are a match to TRBD1. There are 13 residues in the CDR3. The V segment lost 6 bases and the J segment 7 bases; nucleotides outside the gene matches: 9. Germline V gene data show CDR1 as SQVTM and CDR2 as ANQGSEA. Combining the CDR3 with reference TRBV29-1 and TRBJ1-5 gives the whole variable domain SAVISQKPSRDICQRGTSLTIQCQVDSQVTMMFWYRQQPGQSLTLIATANQGSEATYESGFVIDKFPISRPNLTFSTLTVSNMSPEDSSIYLCSVVTGPGQPQHFGDGTRLSIL.

V usage is TRBV27 and J usage is TRBJ2-5; D ambiguous. Germline V gene data show CDR1 as MNHEY and CDR2 as SMNVEV (reference sequence). V was shortened by 10 bases and J by 2 bases, with 8 bases between the two germline ends. The CDR3 is made up of 11 amino acids. The CDR3 protein is CATYPQETQYF. The CDR3 nucleotides read TGTGCCACCTACCCGCAAGAGACCCAGTACTTC.

A few counts support this clone. V gene TRBV23-1 combines with J gene TRBJ2-7, with 7 nucleotides matching TRBD1. TRBV23-1 qualifies as an ORF whose function is uncertain. The junction had 13 bases not matched to a gene; V was cut back by 8 bases and J by 3 bases. The CDR3 is 15 residues long. The CDR3 protein is CASPLTRDRSYEQYF. The DNA for the CDR3 is TGCGCCAGCCCCTTAACACGGGACAGAAGCTACGAGCAGTACTTC.

The chain is built from TRBV30 and TRBJ1-2; D uncertain. The CDR3 runs 12 residues. V lost 2 bases and J lost 2, with 6 bases in between. Germline CDR1 and CDR2: GTSNPN and SVGIG (reference sequence). In DNA, the CDR3 is TGTGCCTGGAGTCCTTGGAACTATGGCTACACCTTC. It specifies CAWSPWNYGYTF.

The count of this clone is one. The chain couples TRBV29-1 to TRBJ1-1; perhaps TRBD1 as D (6 bases). V lost 4 bases, J lost 0 bases, and 15 bases lay in between. The germline CDR1 and CDR2 sequences are SQVTM and ANQGSEA. CDR3 length: 15 residues. CDR3 protein: CSVGLRQDLNTEAFF. CDR3 nucleotides: TGCAGCGTTGGTCTCAGACAGGACTTGAACACTGAAGCTTTCTTT.

The V gene is TRBV30, the J gene TRBJ2-1; 7 bases are a match to TRBD2. Unmatched junction bases numbered 9, after V lost 4 bases and J lost 6 bases. This CDR3 is 14 amino acids long. Per the germline V gene, CDR1 is GTSNPN and CDR2 is SVGIG (reference sequence). The CDR3 DNA is TGTGCCTGGACTCGACTAGCCGCCATCAATGAGCAGTTCTTC. Encoded protein: CAWTRLAAINEQFF.

There are a few counts of this clone. The chain has TRBV30 and TRBJ2-7; the D gene is possibly TRBD1 (6 bases). Trimming stripped 3 bases from V and 2 bases from J, with 14 bases between. CDR1 is GTSNPN and CDR2 is SVGIG in the germline V gene (reference sequence). This CDR3 contains 14 residues. The CDR3 DNA follows: TGTGCCTGGAGCTCTGGACAGTTCCCCTACGAGCAGTACTTC. Translating gives CAWSSGQFPYEQYF.

The V call is TRBV7-2, the J call TRBJ1-1; 7 nucleotides align to TRBD1. CDR1 is SGHTA and CDR2 is FQGNSA in the germline V gene. CDR3 length equals 15 residues. V shed 3 bases, J shed 2 bases, and the junction held 6 bases outside the gene matches. The CDR3 sequence is CASSFWDSTNTEAFF. Written as DNA, the CDR3 is TGTGCCAGCAGCTTTTGGGACAGCACTAACACTGAAGCTTTCTTT.

This clone was counted a few times. The V and J genes are TRBV6-6 and TRBJ2-5; 9 positions match TRBD1. This CDR3 has 14 residues. V shed 6 bases, J shed 1 base, and the junction held 3 bases outside the gene matches. Germline CDR1 MNHNY, CDR2 SVGAGI (reference sequence). This CDR3 reads CASRRTGAQETQYF. The CDR3 bases are TGTGCCAGCAGAAGGACAGGGGCCCAAGAGACCCAGTACTTC.

The chain uses TRBV5-1 and TRBJ2-5, with a weak D call TRBD1 (7 bases). The ends were cut back, 4 bases at V and 4 bases at J, with 14 bases in the middle. The germline V gene has CDR1 SGHRS and CDR2 YFSETQ. The CDR3 is 14 residues long. The CDR3 DNA is TGCGCCAGCAGCCCCGGGACAGCGGGAGAGACCCAGTACTTC. This sequence encodes CASSPGTAGETQYF.

V is TRBV5-1 and J is TRBJ1-6; D remains ambiguous. The CDR3 is made up of 13 amino acids. V dropped 4 bases and J dropped 14 bases, with 16 bases sitting between them. Looked up from germline, CDR1 is SGHRS and CDR2 is YFSETQ. CDR3 residues: CASSPGEVGSLHF. CDR3 sequence (DNA): TGCGCCAGCAGCCCCGGAGAGGTAGGATCCCTCCACTTT.

This chain's CDR3 is CSVDGESHTEAFF. CDR3 in DNA: TGCAGCGTTGATGGGGAGTCCCACACTGAAGCTTTCTTT. The chain employs TRBV29-1 and TRBJ1-1; D unresolved. This CDR3 is 13 amino acids long. V lost 3 bases, J lost 3 bases, and 11 bases lay in between. Germline assignment: CDR1 SQVTM and CDR2 ANQGSEA. Together with reference TRBV29-1 and TRBJ1-1, the CDR3 gives the full variable domain: SAVISQKPSRDICQRGTSLTIQCQVDSQVTMMFWYRQQPGQSLTLIATANQGSEATYESGFVIDKFPISRPNLTFSTLTVSNMSPEDSSIYLCSVDGESHTEAFFGQGTRLTVV.

In this sample, this clone turned up a few times. This chain uses TRBV29-1 with TRBJ2-2; 12 bases fit TRBD2. Germline lookup yields CDR1 SQVTM and CDR2 ANQGSEA. Trimming cost V 7 bases and J 6 bases; bases outside gene matches: 3. This CDR3 is 13 amino acids long. Here the CDR3 reads CSARLAGAGELFF. Here the CDR3 DNA reads TGCAGCGCCCGACTAGCGGGAGCCGGGGAGCTGTTTTTT.

This sequence joins TRBV4-1 and TRBJ2-3, with TRBD2 identical over 9 bases. The J segment lost 4 bases and the V segment lost 1 base, leaving 6 bases of the junction unmatched. The CDR3 has 16 amino acids. Germline V gene sequence: CDR1 MGHRA, CDR2 YSYEKL. CDR3 nucleotides: TGCGCCAGCAGCCAAGTGGTAGCGGGAGTAGCAGATACGCAGTATTTT. Protein product: CASSQVVAGVADTQYF.

The chain recombines TRBV15 with TRBJ2-4, with D hard to call. The V end was cut by 3 bases, the J end by 6 bases, with 9 bases between. This CDR3 is built from 13 residues. Germline V lookup: CDR1 LNHNV, CDR2 YYDKDF (reference sequence). The DNA of the CDR3 is TGTGCCACCAGCAGGGTTTCCCCAAACATTCAGTACTTC. Amino acids: CATSRVSPNIQYF.

The V and J genes are TRBV30 and TRBJ1-2; D is ambiguous. CDR3 length: 13 residues. V lost 4 bases, J lost 0 bases, and 9 bases lay in between. The V gene's germline CDR1 is GTSNPN and CDR2 SVGIG (reference sequence). CDR3 sequence (DNA): TGTGCCTGGAAGACTTCTTCTAACTATGGCTACACCTTC. The encoded protein is CAWKTSSNYGYTF.

The rearrangement links TRBV11-2 to TRBJ2-7, with 11 bases fitting TRBD2. The CDR3 is 15 amino acids. The V gene's germline CDR1 is SGHAT and CDR2 FQNNGV. V shed 5 bases, J shed 4 bases, and the junction held 7 bases outside the gene matches. CDR3 in amino acids: CASSLRLAGTYEQYF. The CDR3 coding sequence is TGTGCCAGCAGCCTACGACTAGCGGGAACGTACGAGCAGTACTTC. The whole variable domain, filled in from reference TRBV11-2 and TRBJ2-7, reads EAGVAQSPRYKIIEKRQSVAFWCNPISGHATLYWYQQILGQGPKLLIQFQNNGVVDDSQLPKDRFSAERLKGVDSTLKIQPAKLEDSAVYLCASSLRLAGTYEQYFGPGTRLTVT.

The V and J genes are TRBV9 and TRBJ2-5; D is ambiguous. Trimming removed 0 bases from V and 2 bases from J, with 8 bases in between. CDR1 is SGDLS, CDR2 YYNGEE, per germline. The CDR3 contains 14 residues. The CDR3: CASSVAPEQETQYF. DNA for the CDR3: TGTGCCAGCAGCGTAGCTCCAGAACAAGAGACCCAGTACTTC.

The genes are TRBV30 and TRBJ2-3; no clear D gene. The CDR3 extends over 11 amino acids. The V end lost 0 bases, the J end lost 6 bases, and 4 bases lay between the germline ends. Germline loops: CDR1 GTSNPN, CDR2 SVGIG (reference sequence). For the CDR3, the DNA is TGTGCCTGGAGTGTCAAGGATACGCAGTATTTT. It specifies CAWSVKDTQYF.

The V and J genes are TRBV29-1 and TRBJ1-2, with TRBD1 as a possible D gene (5 bases). This CDR3 has 16 residues. Germline loops: CDR1 SQVTM, CDR2 ANQGSEA. V was shortened by 5 bases and J by 8 bases, with 27 bases between the two germline ends. The CDR3 here is CSVSGNEGEYVRGYTF. The CDR3 region has the DNA TGCAGCGTTTCAGGCAACGAAGGGGAATATGTAAGGGGCTACACCTTC.

The rearrangement links TRBV29-1 to TRBJ2-5; 10 bases are a match to TRBD1. The last part of the DNA fits TRBJ2-7 better; the J call may be wrong. The V gene's germline CDR1 is SQVTM and CDR2 ANQGSEA. The CDR3 has 13 residues. CDR3 coding DNA: TGCAGCGTCGACGGGACAGGGGACTACGAGCAGTACTTC. This sequence encodes CSVDGTGDYEQYF.

The genes are TRBV18 and TRBJ1-1; 10 bases map to TRBD1. The ends lost 5 bases at V and 5 bases at J; junction bases unmatched: 14. Germline loops: CDR1 KGHSH, CDR2 LQKENI. The CDR3 is 17 amino acids. The CDR3 loop is CASSSGTGVSRTTEAFF. The CDR3 coding sequence is TGTGCCAGCTCATCGGGGACAGGGGTATCTCGGACGACTGAAGCTTTCTTT.